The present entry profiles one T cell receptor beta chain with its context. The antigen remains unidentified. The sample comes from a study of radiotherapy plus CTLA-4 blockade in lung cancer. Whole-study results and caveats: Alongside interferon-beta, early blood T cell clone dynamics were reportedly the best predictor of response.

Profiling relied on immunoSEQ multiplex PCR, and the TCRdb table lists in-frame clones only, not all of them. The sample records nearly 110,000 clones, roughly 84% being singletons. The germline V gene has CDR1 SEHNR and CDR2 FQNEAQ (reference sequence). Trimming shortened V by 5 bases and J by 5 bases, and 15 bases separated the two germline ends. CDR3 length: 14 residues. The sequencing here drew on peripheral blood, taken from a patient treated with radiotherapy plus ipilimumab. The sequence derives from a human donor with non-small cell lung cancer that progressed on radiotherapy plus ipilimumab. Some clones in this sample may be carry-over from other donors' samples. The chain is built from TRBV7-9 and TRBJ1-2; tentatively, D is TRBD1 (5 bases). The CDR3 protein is CASSISAGSYGYTF. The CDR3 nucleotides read TGTGCCAGCAGCATAAGCGCAGGGTCTTATGGCTACACCTTC.